This TCR beta chain was recovered during a study of CD8 T cells in ankylosing spondylitis. Findings of the study overall: The authors found the disease-linked clones to be CD8+ and relatively rare in peripheral blood. Significantly higher representation of disease-linked clones was reported for matched ankylosing spondylitis synovial fluid. The study identified a TCR beta motif of seven or eight highly homologous variants that appeared characteristic of ankylosing spondylitis blood.

One entry per CDR3 protein results from TCRdb running MiXCR on the 5' RACE reads. This sample has roughly 450,000 distinct CDR3 sequences, with roughly 25% found just once. In the case of this clonotype: Its antigen is not identified.

This CDR3 contains 13 residues. V was cut by 5 bases and J by 7 bases, with 12 bases left in between. Germline values: CDR1 LGHDT, CDR2 YNNKEL (reference sequence). The clonotype was recovered from a male donor with ankylosing spondylitis. This chain connects TRBV3-1 to TRBJ2-1; D may be TRBD2 (5 bases). Sequenced input: blood, either unsorted or a sorted T cell fraction (not recorded which). In DNA form, the CDR3 reads TGTGCCAGCAGCTGGGCCCGAGGGAATGAGCAGTTCTTC. Protein: CASSWARGNEQFF.